The 4 T cell receptor beta chains listed next were all sequenced from one sample in a study of control samples from healthy donors and cancer patients. Here immunoSEQ multiplex PCR was the method, and the copy in TCRdb shows in-frame clones only, minus some. The sample has roughly 200,000 clones. Sequencing used blood. These receptors all come from a woman aged 25-40 years in good health.

This chain connects TRBV2 to TRBJ1-3; 8 nucleotides agree with TRBD1. Germline-derived CDR1 and CDR2 are SNHLY and FYNNEI. This CDR3 comprises 17 residues. Germline trimming cut 3 bases from V and 0 bases from J; bases unmatched to any gene: 7. The CDR3 DNA sequence: TGTGCCAGCAGTGATTTTGACAGGGGTCCCTCTGGAAACACCATATATTTT. This translates into CASSDFDRGPSGNTIYF.

The rearrangement uses TRBV15 and TRBJ2-7, with 12 bases lining up with TRBD2. The V and J ends lost 1 base and 3 bases, in that order; junction bases with no gene match: 1. Germline V gene sequence: CDR1 LNHNV, CDR2 YYDKDF (reference sequence). The CDR3 covers 15 residues. The CDR3 DNA sequence: TGTGCCACCAGCAGAGCTAGCGGGGGGGTCTACGAGCAGTACTTC. It codes for CATSRASGGVYEQYF.

The genes are TRBV2 and TRBJ2-2, with 9 bases identical to TRBD1. Germline lookup yields CDR1 SNHLY and CDR2 FYNNEI. The CDR3 spans 15 residues. With V trimmed by 5 bases and J by 2 bases, 3 bases remained unmatched. The CDR3 is CASSRTGVNTGELFF. In nucleotides, the CDR3 is TGTGCCAGCAGTCGGACAGGGGTAAACACCGGGGAGCTGTTTTTT.

The V and J genes are TRBV7-9 and TRBJ2-7; no firm D call. This CDR3 is 15 amino acids long. Germline CDR1 and CDR2: SEHNR and FQNEAQ (reference sequence). V lost 1 base and J lost 6, with 16 bases in between. Written as DNA, the CDR3 is TGTGCCAGCAGCTTAGAGGGCTCCCAGCGAGGCGAGCAGTACTTC. It codes for CASSLEGSQRGEQYF.